This is a list of T cell receptor beta chains from one sample in a study of T cell changes during pregnancy in multiple sclerosis. Produced via immunoSEQ multiplex PCR; TCRdb's table is partial and in-frame only. The table shows around 36,000 clones, with over 75% occurring only once. Sequences were derived from CD4+ T cells from peripheral blood mononuclear cells, sampled in the third trimester of pregnancy. The receptors were gathered from a female donor with multiple sclerosis, enrolled in a pregnancy study. Each CDR3 is given with its conserved first and last residue. The D gene is left open where the match is weak. Expanded clones are given a class, and other clones once, few, many or no size at all.

D gene	clone size	V gene	J gene	CDR3 protein	CDR3 DNA
TRBD1	once	TRBV5-1	TRBJ2-1	CASSLGGQGARSYNEQFF	TGCGCCAGCAGCTTGGGGGGACAGGGGGCAAGGTCCTACAATGAGCAGTTCTTC
-	-	TRBV5-8	TRBJ2-1	CASSTGLTHGGDEQFF	TGTGCCAGCAGCACGGGACTAACCCATGGGGGCGATGAGCAGTTCTTC
-	-	TRBV28	TRBJ2-5	CASNTPPGFETQYF	TGTGCCAGCAATACTCCCCCAGGGTTTGAGACCCAGTACTTC
-	medium-sized	TRBV10-1	TRBJ1-5	CASSIGNDQPQHF	TGCGCCAGCTCCATCGGGAACGATCAGCCCCAGCATTTT
-	-	TRBV5-1	TRBJ2-7	CASSLATSPGYEQYF	TGCGCCAGCAGCTTGGCTACTTCACCTGGCTACGAGCAGTACTTC
TRBD2	once	TRBV6-1	TRBJ2-7	CASSEQLAGVYEQYF	TGTGCCAGCAGTGAACAGCTAGCGGGAGTATACGAGCAGTACTTC
TRBD1	-	TRBV18	TRBJ1-2	CASSSGGYGYTF	TGTGCCAGCTCTTCAGGGGGCTATGGCTACACCTTC
TRBD2	-	TRBV12-5	TRBJ2-1	CASGLVVAGSSYNEQFF	TGTGCTAGTGGTTTGGTAGTAGCGGGAAGCTCCTACAATGAGCAGTTCTTC
TRBD1	once	TRBV28	TRBJ2-5	CASSPSGTAQETQYF	TGTGCCAGCAGTCCATCCGGGACAGCCCAAGAGACCCAGTACTTC
-	-	TRBV19	TRBJ1-1	CATTGGTSRGTEAFF	TGTGCCACGACCGGTGGGACATCTAGGGGGACTGAAGCTTTCTTT
-	-	TRBV28	TRBJ1-6	CASSLGGRWGEGNSPLHF	TGTGCCAGCAGCCTAGGAGGGCGGTGGGGGGAAGGAAATTCACCCCTCCACTTT
-	-	TRBV7-2	TRBJ1-5	CASSLAPGGNQPQHF	TGTGCCAGCAGCTTAGCTCCGGGTGGCAATCAGCCCCAGCATTTT
-	-	TRBV5-1	TRBJ1-2	CASSYNPGSVSGYTF	TGCGCCAGCAGCTATAACCCCGGGTCGGTTTCGGGCTACACCTTC
-	few	TRBV25-1	TRBJ1-4	CASSVGGFNEKLFF	TGTGCCAGCAGTGTGGGAGGATTTAATGAAAAACTGTTTTTT
TRBD1	once	TRBV6-1	TRBJ1-2	CASSALDRGGYTF	TGTGCCAGCAGTGCTTTGGACAGGGGCGGCTACACCTTC
-	-	TRBV21-1	TRBJ2-2	CASSKITSVSTGELFF	TGTGCCAGCAGCAAAATAACTAGCGTAAGCACCGGGGAGCTGTTTTTT
-	-	TRBV19	TRBJ1-5	CASKREEANQPQHF	TGTGCCAGTAAGAGGGAGGAGGCGAATCAGCCCCAGCATTTT
-	-	TRBV27	TRBJ2-1	CASSPLPILVTSYNEQFF	TGTGCCAGCAGTCCCCTCCCAATCCTAGTTACCTCCTACAATGAGCAGTTCTTC
-	-	TRBV5-1	TRBJ2-7	CASSSLKGPLEQYF	TGCGCCAGCAGCTCCCTGAAGGGGCCCTTAGAGCAGTACTTC
-	-	TRBV7-2	TRBJ2-5	CASSLSMSETQYF	TGTGCCAGCAGCTTATCCATGTCAGAGACCCAGTACTTC